These 16 T cell receptor beta chains came from one sample sequenced in a study of stem cell transplantation in POMP-related autoinflammatory disease. Sequencing used immunoSEQ multiplex PCR; TCRdb keeps in-frame clones, though not all of them. The sample carries over 2,000 clones, 80% to 90% recorded once. The specimen was Tregs from PBMCs, collected after stem cell transplantation. These receptors originate from a human patient with POMP-related autoinflammation and immune dysregulation (PRAID). Some T cells may possibly be graft donor cells.

The V and J genes are TRBV28 and TRBJ1-6; D gene uncertain. The CDR3 sequence is 14 residues long. With 6 bases removed from V and 9 bases from J, the gap between germline ends came to 15 bases. In germline, CDR1 is MDHEN, CDR2 SYDVKM. CDR3 sequence: CASSLSVDISPLHF. The CDR3 nucleotides are TGTGCCAGCAGCCTATCAGTAGATATTTCACCCCTCCACTTT. The full variable domain, with the rest looked up from reference TRBV28 and TRBJ1-6, is DVKVTQSSRYLVKRTGEKVFLECVQDMDHENMFWYRQDPGLGLRLIYFSYDVKMKEKGDIPEGYSVSREKKERFSLILESASTNQTSMYLCASSLSVDISPLHFGNGTRLTVT.

The V call is TRBV15, the J call TRBJ1-4, with D possibly being TRBD1 (5 bases). This CDR3 comprises 15 residues. Per germline, CDR1 LNHNV and CDR2 YYDKDF (reference sequence). The V end lost 3 bases, the J end lost 8 bases, and 16 bases lay between the germline ends. As DNA, the CDR3 is TGTGCCACCAGCAGTCTATATGGGGGGGACGAAAAACTGTTTTTT. Translation gives CATSSLYGGDEKLFF.

This chain joins TRBV12-3 or TRBV12-4 and TRBJ1-2; 11 nucleotides agree with TRBD1. V lost 5 bases, J lost 5 bases, and 1 base stayed unmatched. The CDR3 has 13 amino acids. DNA for the CDR3: TGTGCCAGCAGTAGGGACAGGGGGTATGGCTACACCTTC. This gives the protein CASSRDRGYGYTF.

The chain recombines TRBV2 with TRBJ1-5; the D gene is possibly TRBD1 (5 bases). The CDR3 runs to 13 residues. The germline CDR1 and CDR2 sequences are SNHLY and FYNNEI. V was shortened by 7 bases and J by 10 bases, with 17 bases between the two germline ends. CDR3: CASTAGGVGPQHF. CDR3 nucleotides: TGTGCCAGCACCGCGGGGGGGGTTGGACCCCAGCATTTT.

This chain connects TRBV18 to TRBJ2-1, with 12 positions matching TRBD2. The V segment lost 5 bases and the J segment 4 bases; nucleotides outside the gene matches: 3. CDR3 length equals 15 residues. Per germline, CDR1 KGHSH and CDR2 LQKENI. CDR3 loop: CASSTTSGRYNEQFF. Here the CDR3 DNA reads TGTGCCAGCTCAACGACTAGCGGGAGATACAATGAGCAGTTCTTC.

This clone was counted once. V is TRBV19 and J is TRBJ2-1, with 8 bases fitting TRBD2. Losses at the gene ends were 7 bases for V and 2 bases for J; bases not matched to a gene: 10. The germline CDR1 and CDR2 sequences are LNHDA and SQIVND (reference sequence). The CDR3 covers 16 residues. CDR3 DNA: TGTGCCAGTAAAGAATCGGGAGGGAAAACCTACAATGAGCAGTTCTTC. Translation gives CASKESGGKTYNEQFF. The entire variable domain, with the rest obtained from reference TRBV19 and TRBJ2-1, is as follows: DGGITQSPKYLFRKEGQNVTLSCEQNLNHDAMYWYRQDPGQGLRLIYYSQIVNDFQKGDIAEGYSVSREKKESFPLTVTSAQKNPTAFYLCASKESGGKTYNEQFFGPGTRLTVL.

The V call is TRBV7-8, the J call TRBJ1-2; D is unresolved. The V end was cut by 1 base, the J end by 5 bases, with 11 bases between. Germline V gene lookup returns CDR1 SGHVS and CDR2 FQNEAQ. CDR3 size: 14 residues. The CDR3 DNA sequence: TGTGCCAGCAGCTTAGAGGCAGGAAAGTATGGCTACACCTTC. It specifies CASSLEAGKYGYTF.

CDR3 residues: CASSQFVGQGTYEQYF. The CDR3 DNA reads as TGTGCCAGTAGTCAATTCGTCGGACAGGGGACCTACGAGCAGTACTTC. V gene TRBV19 combines with J gene TRBJ2-7; 9 positions agree with TRBD1. V was pared by 5 bases and J by 2 bases, with 10 bases of the junction left unmatched. The CDR3 sequence is 16 residues long. Germline-derived CDR1 and CDR2 are LNHDA and SQIVND (reference sequence).

The rearrangement links TRBV5-4 to TRBJ2-1; 7 positions match TRBD2. This CDR3 has 15 amino acids. Germline V lookup: CDR1 SGHNT, CDR2 YYREEE (reference sequence). Trimming removed 4 bases from V and 4 bases from J; junction bases left unmatched: 8. CDR3 nucleotides: TGTGCCAGCAGCCCTGAACTAGCGACATACAATGAGCAGTTCTTC. Its translation: CASSPELATYNEQFF.

This clone turned up a few times. The chain employs TRBV14 and TRBJ2-1; 8 nucleotides align to TRBD1. Germline V CDR1 and CDR2: SGHDN, FVKESK. V shed 3 bases and J 8 bases; nucleotides not matched to a gene: 0. The CDR3 runs to 12 residues. This chain's CDR3 is CASSQTGDEQFF. The CDR3 DNA sequence: TGTGCCAGCAGCCAGACAGGGGATGAGCAGTTCTTC. The entire variable domain, with the rest obtained from reference TRBV14 and TRBJ2-1, is as follows: EAGVTQFPSHSVIEKGQTVTLRCDPISGHDNLYWYRRVMGKEIKFLLHFVKESKQDESGMPNNRFLAERTGGTYSTLKVQPAELEDSGVYFCASSQTGDEQFFGPGTRLTVL.

The chain recombines TRBV6-1 with TRBJ2-7; D is perhaps TRBD2 (6 bases). The CDR3 is made up of 14 amino acids. Germline V gene lookup returns CDR1 MNHNS and CDR2 SASEGT. Between the trimmed V and J ends, which lost 3 bases and 4 bases, there was a span of 13 bases. CDR3 residues: CASSDWGRSYEQYV. The CDR3 region has the DNA TGTGCCAGCAGTGATTGGGGGAGGTCTTACGAGCAGTACGTC.

The chain combines TRBV5-6 with TRBJ1-5, with TRBD1 as a possible D gene (5 bases). The CDR3 covers 14 residues. Per the germline V gene, CDR1 is SGHDT and CDR2 is YYEEEE. Trimming shortened V by 3 bases and J by 1 base, and 8 bases separated the two germline ends. CDR3 in amino acids: CASSWGRSNQPQHF. CDR3 DNA sequence: TGTGCCAGCAGCTGGGGACGGAGCAATCAGCCCCAGCATTTT.

The rearrangement uses TRBV11-2 and TRBJ1-4; D unresolved. The ends were cut back, 5 bases at V and 6 bases at J, with 10 bases in the middle. Germline V CDR1 and CDR2: SGHAT, FQNNGV. The CDR3 loop spans 13 amino acids. The CDR3 DNA is TGTGCCAGCAGCCAGTGGACGGATGAAAAACTGTTTTTT. This codes for CASSQWTDEKLFF.

This chain joins TRBV2 and TRBJ1-5; no reliable D call. The V and J ends lost 7 bases and 8 bases respectively, with 12 bases between them. Germline V gives CDR1 SNHLY, CDR2 FYNNEI. This CDR3 is 12 amino acids long. CDR3 amino acids: CASNEAGKPQHF. Written as DNA, the CDR3 is TGTGCCAGCAACGAAGCGGGGAAGCCCCAGCATTTT.

V gene TRBV3-1 (or the pseudogene TRBV3-2) combines with J gene TRBJ1-1, with D tentatively TRBD1 (6 bases). Germline-derived CDR1 and CDR2 are LGHDT and YNNKEL (reference sequence). The CDR3 totals 14 residues. V lost 2 bases, J lost 5 bases, and 12 bases lay in between. CDR3 nucleotide sequence: TGTGCCAGCAGCCAATTGGACAGACGGACTGAAGCTTTCTTT. This encodes CASSQLDRRTEAFF.

The chain links TRBV27 to TRBJ2-7; D is undetermined. The CDR3 has 13 amino acids. V lost 2 bases and J 5 bases, leaving 10 bases between the germline ends. Germline V gives CDR1 MNHEY, CDR2 SMNVEV (reference sequence). Here the CDR3 reads CASSLGRAHEQYF. The CDR3 nucleotides are TGTGCCAGCAGTTTAGGCCGAGCTCACGAGCAGTACTTC.